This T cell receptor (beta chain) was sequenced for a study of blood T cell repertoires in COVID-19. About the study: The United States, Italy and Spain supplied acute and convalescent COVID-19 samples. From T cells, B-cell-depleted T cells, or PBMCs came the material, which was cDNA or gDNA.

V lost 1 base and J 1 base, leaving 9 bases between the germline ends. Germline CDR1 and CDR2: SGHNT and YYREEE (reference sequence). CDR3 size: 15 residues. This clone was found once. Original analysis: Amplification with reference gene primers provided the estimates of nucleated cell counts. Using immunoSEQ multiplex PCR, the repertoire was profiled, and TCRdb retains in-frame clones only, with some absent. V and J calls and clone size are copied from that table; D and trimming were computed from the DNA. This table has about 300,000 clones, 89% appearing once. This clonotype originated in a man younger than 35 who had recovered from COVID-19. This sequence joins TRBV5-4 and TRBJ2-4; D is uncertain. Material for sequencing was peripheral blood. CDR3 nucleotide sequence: TGTGCCAGCAGCTTGAATCAAGCCGCCAAAAACATTCAGTACTTC. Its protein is CASSLNQAAKNIQYF.